The 16 T cell receptor beta chains in this list originate from one sample, sequenced in a study of cytomegalovirus exposure and HLA in healthy donors. PCR involved 60 Vbeta and 13 Jbeta primers. Here immunoSEQ multiplex PCR was the method, and the copy in TCRdb shows in-frame clones only, minus some. The sample has about 120,000 clones; under 70% are singletons. The sequenced material came from PBMCs. All receptors come from a man younger than 35 in good health and CMV-seronegative.

This sequence joins TRBV5-5 and TRBJ2-7; 11 nucleotides line up with TRBD2. The CDR3 is 16 amino acids. Germline CDR1 reads SGHKS; CDR2 reads YYEKEE (reference sequence). V was clipped by 1 base and J by 0 bases; unmatched bases: 3. The CDR3 region is CASSLTSGRSSYEQYF. Here the CDR3 DNA reads TGTGCCAGCAGCTTGACTAGCGGGAGATCCTCCTACGAGCAGTACTTC. The full variable domain, its missing parts supplied by reference TRBV5-5 and TRBJ2-7, is DAGVTQSPTHLIKTRGQQVTLRCSPISGHKSVSWYQQVLGQGPQFIFQYYEKEERGRGNFPDRFSARQFPNYSSELNVNALLLGDSALYLCASSLTSGRSSYEQYFGPGTRLTVT.

This clone was counted only a few times. The V call is TRBV19, the J call TRBJ2-6; 8 nucleotides line up with TRBD1. V trimming: 4 bases; J trimming: 1 base; junction bases outside the gene matches: 6. Germline assignment: CDR1 LNHDA and CDR2 SQIVND (reference sequence). There are 17 residues in the CDR3. The CDR3 bases are TGTGCCAGTAGTAGGGGGGACAGGATGTCTGGGGCCAACGTCCTGACTTTC. Its protein product is CASSRGDRMSGANVLTF. The entire variable domain, with the rest obtained from reference TRBV19 and TRBJ2-6, is as follows: DGGITQSPKYLFRKEGQNVTLSCEQNLNHDAMYWYRQDPGQGLRLIYYSQIVNDFQKGDIAEGYSVSREKKESFPLTVTSAQKNPTAFYLCASSRGDRMSGANVLTFGAGSRLTVL.

The J gene is TRBJ1-2, the V gene TRBV12-5; 7 nucleotides line up with TRBD1. This CDR3 is 13 amino acids long. Germline assignment: CDR1 LGHNT and CDR2 FRNRAP. The J segment lost 4 bases and the V segment lost 10 bases, leaving 9 bases of the junction unmatched. Here the CDR3 DNA reads TGTGCTACCCGAGGGGGCCACGGCTATGGCTACACCTTC. It specifies CATRGGHGYGYTF. Full variable domain (outside the CDR3, taken from reference TRBV12-5 and TRBJ1-2): DARVTQTPRHKVTEMGQEVTMRCQPILGHNTVFWYRQTMMQGLELLAYFRNRAPLDDSGMPKDRFSAEMPDATLATLKIQPSEPRDSAVYFCATRGGHGYGYTFGSGTRLTVV.

The V gene is TRBV9, the J gene TRBJ1-3; D is perhaps TRBD1 (6 bases). CDR1 and CDR2 (germline): SGDLS, YYNGEE. The CDR3 contains 17 residues. V lost 0 bases to trimming and J lost 0 bases, with 13 bases between them. The CDR3 is CASSVEGGALSGNTIYF. Written as DNA, the CDR3 is TGTGCCAGCAGCGTAGAGGGGGGGGCTCTCTCTGGAAACACCATATATTTT. Full variable domain (outside the CDR3, taken from reference TRBV9 and TRBJ1-3): DSGVTQTPKHLITATGQRVTLRCSPRSGDLSVYWYQQSLDQGLQFLIQYYNGEERAKGNILERFSAQQFPDLHSELNLSSLELGDSALYFCASSVEGGALSGNTIYFGEGSWLTVV.

This clone was counted once. V gene TRBV5-4 combines with J gene TRBJ2-3; D might be TRBD2 (5 bases). Germline loops: CDR1 SGHNT, CDR2 YYREEE (reference sequence). Between the trimmed V and J ends, which lost 4 bases and 6 bases, there was a span of 9 bases. This CDR3 comprises 12 residues. The CDR3 bases are TGTGCCAGCAGCCCCGGGGTGGATACGCAGTATTTT. It specifies CASSPGVDTQYF.

The J gene is TRBJ2-3, the V gene TRBV5-1; TRBD2 matches 13 bases. The CDR3 sequence is 17 residues long. CDR1 SGHRS and CDR2 YFSETQ come from the germline V gene. Losses at the gene ends were 3 bases for V and 9 bases for J; bases not matched to a gene: 13. CDR3: CASSSGLAGILTGTQYF. The CDR3 nucleotides read TGCGCCAGCAGCTCGGGACTAGCGGGGATTCTAACAGGGACGCAGTATTTT. The full variable domain, in which reference TRBV5-1 and TRBJ2-3 provide the parts outside the CDR3, is KAGVTQTPRYLIKTRGQQVTLSCSPISGHRSVSWYQQTPGQGLQFLFEYFSETQRNKGNFPGRFSGRQFSNSRSEMNVSTLELGDSALYLCASSSGLAGILTGTQYFGPGTRLTVL.

This clone has just a few counts. Written as DNA, the CDR3 is TGCGCCAGCAGTCCCCCGGGACTAGCGAGGCATGAGCAGTTCTTC. Protein sequence: CASSPPGLARHEQFF. The V gene is TRBV5-1, the J gene TRBJ2-1; TRBD2 matches at 10 bases. V lost 5 bases to trimming and J lost 8 bases; unmatched junction nucleotides: 10. The CDR3 length is 15 residues. Germline CDR1 SGHRS, CDR2 YFSETQ.

This clone was seen once. V gene TRBV9 combines with J gene TRBJ2-5, with 16 positions matching TRBD2. CDR3 length: 17 residues. The V segment lost 4 bases and the J segment 2 bases; nucleotides outside the gene matches: 5. Per germline, CDR1 SGDLS and CDR2 YYNGEE. The CDR3 is CASSPGTSGGVQETQYF. Written as DNA, the CDR3 is TGTGCCAGCAGCCCCGGGACTAGCGGGGGGGTGCAAGAGACCCAGTACTTC.

The V call is TRBV29-1, the J call TRBJ2-5, with TRBD2 matching over 8 bases. J was trimmed by 5 bases and V by 7 bases; bases with no gene match: 6. Germline loops: CDR1 SQVTM, CDR2 ANQGSEA. There are 12 residues in the CDR3. The CDR3 here is CSAVTSGETQYF. In nucleotides, the CDR3 is TGCAGCGCTGTAACTAGCGGCGAGACCCAGTACTTC. The variable domain in full, completed from reference TRBV29-1 and TRBJ2-5, reads SAVISQKPSRDICQRGTSLTIQCQVDSQVTMMFWYRQQPGQSLTLIATANQGSEATYESGFVIDKFPISRPNLTFSTLTVSNMSPEDSSIYLCSAVTSGETQYFGPGTRLLVL.

Only one count was recorded for this clone. The chain recombines TRBV23-1 with TRBJ2-6, with D unclear. TRBV23-1 is designated an ORF whose function remains uncertain. CDR3 size: 16 residues. The V and J ends lost 2 bases and 0 bases respectively, with 8 bases between them. CDR3 region: CASSQHTNSGANVLTF. The DNA for the CDR3 is TGCGCCAGCAGTCAACATACAAACTCTGGGGCCAACGTCCTGACTTTC.

This clone was found once. V is TRBV28 and J is TRBJ2-3; 7 bases match TRBD2. This CDR3 spans 17 amino acids. V lost 6 bases, J lost 6 bases, and 18 bases stayed unmatched. Germline V gene sequence: CDR1 MDHEN, CDR2 SYDVKM. The CDR3 DNA follows: TGTGCCAGCAGGATCCCCAACTCGGGCGGGGGTGGCGATACGCAGTATTTT. Protein: CASRIPNSGGGGDTQYF.

Comments on this clone: A junction boundary mismatches the germline segment, possibly from a read error. This chain connects TRBV6-5 to TRBJ2-1; D might be TRBD2 (5 bases). This CDR3 is 11 amino acids long. Germline lookup yields CDR1 MNHEY and CDR2 SVGAGI. This CDR3 reads CACSRGNEQFF. DNA of the CDR3: TGTGCCTGCAGCCGGGGTAATGAGCAGTTCTTC.

The CDR3 here is CASSFVAGEQYF. The CDR3 nucleotides read TGTGCCAGCAGCTTCGTAGCGGGAGAGCAGTATTTT. This chain connects TRBV5-6 to TRBJ2-3; 9 nucleotides align to TRBD2. The CDR3 loop spans 12 amino acids. Trimming at V came to 2 bases and at J to 11 bases, leaving 3 bases not matched to a gene. Germline assignment: CDR1 SGHDT and CDR2 YYEEEE.

This sequence joins TRBV6-1 and TRBJ2-7; TRBD2 might be the D (5 bases). CDR1 is MNHNS and CDR2 is SASEGT in the germline V gene. The CDR3 consists of 12 residues. Trimming cost V 7 bases and J 6 bases, with 13 bases left between them. In DNA form, the CDR3 reads TGTGCCAGCATGGCGGTGGGGAGCGAGCAGTACTTC. Translated: CASMAVGSEQYF.

This clone appeared once. The genes are TRBV10-1 and TRBJ2-1; 8 nucleotides line up with TRBD2. V dropped 2 bases and J dropped 5; count of bases not matched to a gene: 5. CDR1 is WNHNN, CDR2 SYGVQD, per germline (reference sequence). There are 15 residues in the CDR3. In DNA, the CDR3 is TGCGCCAGCAGTGAGACTAGCGGATATCACAATGAGCAGTTCTTC. Protein sequence: CASSETSGYHNEQFF.

This CDR3 reads CASSQDRGDYNEQFF. The CDR3 region has the DNA TGTGCCAGCAGCCAAGATCGGGGGGACTACAATGAGCAGTTCTTC. The chain couples TRBV4-2 to TRBJ2-1, with 7 positions matching TRBD2. CDR1 LGHNA and CDR2 YNFKEQ come from the germline V gene. The CDR3 runs 15 residues. V lost 0 bases, J lost 3 bases, and 2 bases stayed unmatched.